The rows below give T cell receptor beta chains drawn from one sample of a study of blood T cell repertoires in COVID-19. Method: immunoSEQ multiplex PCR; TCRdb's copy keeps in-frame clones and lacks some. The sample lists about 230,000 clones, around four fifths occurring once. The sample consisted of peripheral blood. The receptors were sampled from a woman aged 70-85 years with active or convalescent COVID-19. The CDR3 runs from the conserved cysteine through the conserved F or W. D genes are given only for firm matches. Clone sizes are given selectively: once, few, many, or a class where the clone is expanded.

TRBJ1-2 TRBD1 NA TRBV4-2 CASSQDRGVDGYTF TGTGCCAGCAGCCAGGACAGGGGAGTCGATGGCTACACCTTC
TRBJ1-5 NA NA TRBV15 CATSRERAGDSNQPQHF TGTGCCACCAGCAGGGAGAGGGCGGGGGATAGCAATCAGCCCCAGCATTTT
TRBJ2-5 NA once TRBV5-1 CASSLWIREETQYF TGCGCCAGCAGCTTGTGGATACGGGAAGAGACCCAGTACTTC
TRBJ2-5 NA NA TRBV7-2 CASSLRESPWGTQYF TGTGCCAGCAGCTTAAGGGAGAGCCCCTGGGGGACCCAGTACTTC
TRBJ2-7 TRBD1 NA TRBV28 CASSFMQGAFHEQYF TGTGCCAGCAGTTTTATGCAGGGGGCTTTCCACGAGCAGTACTTC
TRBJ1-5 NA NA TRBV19 CASTGFNQPQHF TGTGCCAGCACAGGTTTCAATCAGCCCCAGCATTTT
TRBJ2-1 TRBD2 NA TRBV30 CACPPIAGIYNEQFF TGTGCCTGCCCACCCATAGCGGGTATATACAATGAGCAGTTCTTC
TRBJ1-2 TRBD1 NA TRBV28 CASSRIDRGRNGYTF TGTGCCAGCAGCCGAATTGACAGGGGAAGAAATGGCTACACCTTC
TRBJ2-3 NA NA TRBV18 CASSPKRTGGGADTQYF TGTGCCAGCTCACCCAAACGGACGGGAGGGGGCGCAGATACGCAGTATTTT
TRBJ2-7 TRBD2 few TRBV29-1 CSVSGTSASYEQYF TGCAGCGTTTCCGGGACTAGCGCTTCCTACGAGCAGTACTTC